Shown below are 24 T cell receptor beta chains from a single sample sequenced in a study of blood T cell repertoires in COVID-19. The method was immunoSEQ multiplex PCR; TCRdb's version includes in-frame clones alone and lacks a portion of them. Altogether around 60,000 clones are present, around 85% being singletons, with the ten largest covering 4.5% to 5.5%. Specimen: peripheral blood. These receptors came from a man in his 70s with acute or convalescent COVID-19.

J is TRBJ2-1 and V is TRBV5-1; possibly TRBD1 for D (6 bases). CDR1 is SGHRS, CDR2 YFSETQ, per germline. The CDR3 loop spans 16 amino acids. The V end was cut by 0 bases, the J end by 1 base, with 11 bases between. The CDR3 spells CASSLGGQPSYNEQFF. CDR3 DNA sequence: TGCGCCAGCAGCTTGGGTGGACAGCCATCCTACAATGAGCAGTTCTTC. The full variable domain, its missing parts supplied by reference TRBV5-1 and TRBJ2-1, is KAGVTQTPRYLIKTRGQQVTLSCSPISGHRSVSWYQQTPGQGLQFLFEYFSETQRNKGNFPGRFSGRQFSNSRSEMNVSTLELGDSALYLCASSLGGQPSYNEQFFGPGTRLTVL.

The rearrangement joins TRBV7-3 to TRBJ2-7; possible D gene TRBD1, 5 bases. This CDR3 is 13 amino acids long. The V end was cut by 2 bases, the J end by 2 bases, with 7 bases between. Germline CDR1 and CDR2: SGHTA and FQGTGA. Here the CDR3 DNA reads TGTGCCAGCAGCTTAGACAGTACCTACGAGCAGTACTTC. Its protein is CASSLDSTYEQYF. Filled out from reference TRBV7-3 and TRBJ2-7, the complete variable domain reads GAGVSQTPSNKVTEKGKYVELRCDPISGHTALYWYRQSLGQGPEFLIYFQGTGAADDSGLPNDRFFAVRPEGSVSTLKIQRTERGDSAVYLCASSLDSTYEQYFGPGTRLTVT.

V usage is TRBV7-8 and J usage is TRBJ1-2; no clear D gene. CDR1 is SGHVS, CDR2 FQNEAQ, per germline. V lost 7 bases and J 3 bases, leaving 18 bases between the germline ends. The CDR3 totals 15 residues. The CDR3, as DNA: TGTGCCAGCACCCAAGCCGGCCTGGAGGACTATGGCTACACCTTC. It yields the protein CASTQAGLEDYGYTF.

There are a few counts of this clone. The rearrangement uses TRBV2 and TRBJ2-2, with 9 bases lining up with TRBD2. This CDR3 comprises 15 residues. The V and J ends lost 1 base and 3 bases, in that order; junction bases with no gene match: 0. Looked up from germline, CDR1 is SNHLY and CDR2 is FYNNEI. For the CDR3, the DNA is TGTGCCAGCAGTGAAGAGCGGGGGGACACCGGGGAGCTGTTTTTT. This encodes CASSEERGDTGELFF.

The chain couples TRBV5-6 to TRBJ2-5, with a possible D match to TRBD1 (5 bases). Per the germline V gene, CDR1 is SGHDT and CDR2 is YYEEEE. This CDR3 is 15 amino acids long. Trimming left V 3 bases short and J 3 bases short, with 15 bases between. The CDR3 here is CASSSLIQGEETQYF. In DNA, the CDR3 is TGTGCCAGCAGCTCCTTGATCCAAGGGGAAGAGACCCAGTACTTC.

The rearrangement links TRBV18 to TRBJ2-1; no clear D. The CDR3 sequence is 13 residues long. CDR1 and CDR2 from the germline V gene are KGHSH and LQKENI. V lost 1 base, J lost 6 bases, and 7 bases lay in between. Here the CDR3 DNA reads TGTGCCAGCTCACCACTAACAGCCAATGAGCAGTTCTTC. Amino acids: CASSPLTANEQFF.

The V and J genes are TRBV5-5 and TRBJ2-1, with a tentative D call TRBD1 (7 bases). Per germline, CDR1 SGHKS and CDR2 YYEKEE (reference sequence). V dropped 1 base and J dropped 7 bases, with 18 bases sitting between them. This CDR3 comprises 16 residues. The CDR3 DNA reads TGTGCCAGCAGCTTGAGGGGGCCCGCAGGGAGGAATGAGCAGTTCTTC. It encodes CASSLRGPAGRNEQFF.

The V gene is TRBV24-1, the J gene TRBJ1-5; D gene uncertain. The CDR3 covers 16 residues. CDR1 is KGHDR and CDR2 is SFDVKD in the germline V gene. V shed 0 bases and J shed 0 bases, with 8 bases lying between them. The CDR3 bases are TGTGCCACCAGTGATTTGGGAGGGTCTAGCAATCAGCCCCAGCATTTT. Residues: CATSDLGGSSNQPQHF.

The chain recombines TRBV19 with TRBJ2-5, with 12 positions matching TRBD2. This CDR3 has 15 amino acids. The V and J ends lost 2 bases and 3 bases, in that order; junction bases with no gene match: 1. Looked up from germline, CDR1 is LNHDA and CDR2 is SQIVND (reference sequence). This CDR3 reads CASSILAGGKETQYF. In DNA, the CDR3 is TGTGCCAGTAGTATACTAGCGGGGGGGAAAGAGACCCAGTACTTC. The full variable domain, rest sourced from reference TRBV19 and TRBJ2-5, is DGGITQSPKYLFRKEGQNVTLSCEQNLNHDAMYWYRQDPGQGLRLIYYSQIVNDFQKGDIAEGYSVSREKKESFPLTVTSAQKNPTAFYLCASSILAGGKETQYFGPGTRLLVL.

This clone showed up just a few times. This chain connects TRBV4-2 to TRBJ2-7; 10 bases are shared with TRBD1. Germline V gene sequence: CDR1 LGHNA, CDR2 YNFKEQ. The CDR3 loop spans 18 amino acids. The junction had 10 bases not matched to a gene; V was cut back by 1 base and J by 1 base. The chain's CDR3 is CASSQGGTPGQGSYEQYF. The CDR3 bases are TGTGCCAGCAGCCAAGGGGGAACACCGGGACAGGGGTCCTACGAGCAGTACTTC.

J is TRBJ2-1 and V is TRBV15, with 9 bases identical to TRBD2. Germline values: CDR1 LNHNV, CDR2 YYDKDF (reference sequence). Germline trimming cut 3 bases from V and 9 bases from J; bases unmatched to any gene: 12. CDR3 length: 16 residues. CDR3 loop: CATSRDLVGGGGEQFF. The CDR3, as DNA: TGTGCCACCAGCAGGGACCTAGTAGGCGGGGGGGGTGAGCAGTTCTTC.

This clone came up once. The rearrangement uses TRBV6-5 and TRBJ2-5; tentatively, D is TRBD2 (5 bases). This CDR3 has 15 residues. Germline-derived CDR1 and CDR2 are MNHEY and SVGAGI. V lost 6 bases, J lost 4 bases, and 18 bases lay in between. CDR3 nucleotides: TGTGCCAGCAGCCCGAGGGTTGCAGGAAGAGAGACCCAGTACTTC. Amino acids: CASSPRVAGRETQYF.

The chain has TRBV6-2 or TRBV6-3 and TRBJ1-5; no reliable D call. CDR1 and CDR2 from the germline V gene are MNHEY and SVGEGT. With 2 bases removed from V and 5 bases from J, the gap between germline ends came to 13 bases. This CDR3 region has 15 residues. For the CDR3, the DNA is TGTGCCAGCAGTTACGCGACGCGGAGGGATCAGCCCCAGCATTTT. Translation gives CASSYATRRDQPQHF.

The rearrangement uses TRBV19 and TRBJ1-3; D remains ambiguous. The V end lost 5 bases, the J end lost 0 bases, and 8 bases lay between the germline ends. Germline CDR1 LNHDA, CDR2 SQIVND (reference sequence). The CDR3 is 14 residues long. This CDR3 is CASSRSVSGNTIYF. DNA for the CDR3: TGTGCCAGTAGTCGAAGCGTCTCTGGAAACACCATATATTTT.

This sequence joins TRBV5-1 and TRBJ2-5; 9 nucleotides line up with TRBD1. After removal of 4 bases from V and 8 bases from J, the junction contained 9 bases not matched to a gene. The germline V gene has CDR1 SGHRS and CDR2 YFSETQ. The CDR3 is 14 amino acids. CDR3 sequence (DNA): TGCGCCAGCAGCCCGGGGACAGGGTCTTTAACCCAGTACTTC. Protein sequence: CASSPGTGSLTQYF.

This chain links TRBV5-1 with TRBJ2-7; D is possibly TRBD1 (5 bases). Germline CDR1 is SGHRS and CDR2 is YFSETQ. Trimming left V 4 bases short and J 6 bases short, with 17 bases between. This CDR3 region has 14 residues. This CDR3 is CASSAQGSLGEQYF. The DNA of the CDR3 is TGCGCCAGCAGCGCCCAGGGTTCCCTAGGCGAGCAGTACTTC.

The rearrangement links TRBV21-1 to TRBJ1-2. TRBV21-1 is recorded as a pseudogene. This CDR3 has 14 residues. The CDR3 DNA follows: TGTGCCAGCCCCCTTCGGGAGGTAGACTATGGCTACACCTTC. Protein: CASPLREVDYGYTF.

V gene TRBV7-8 combines with J gene TRBJ1-4, with D possibly TRBD1 on 6 matching bases. Germline lookup yields CDR1 SGHVS and CDR2 FQNEAQ. V lost 2 bases, J lost 13 bases, and 11 bases lay in between. This CDR3 has 12 residues. The CDR3 DNA sequence: TGTGCCAGCAGCTTACCAGGACAGTTACTGTTTTTT. Residues: CASSLPGQLLFF. Supplemented by reference TRBV7-8 and TRBJ1-4, the full variable domain reads GAGVSQSPRYKVAKRGQDVALRCDPISGHVSLFWYQQALGQGPEFLTYFQNEAQLDKSGLPSDRFFAERPEGSVSTLKIQRTQQEDSAVYLCASSLPGQLLFFGSGTQLSVL.

V and J are TRBV15 and TRBJ2-3; 12 bases fit TRBD2. The CDR3 spans 18 residues. After removal of 5 bases from V and 2 bases from J, the junction contained 11 bases not matched to a gene. CDR1 and CDR2 (germline): LNHNV, YYDKDF (reference sequence). The CDR3 spells CATSSGPTSGGTTDTQYF. CDR3 DNA: TGTGCCACCAGCTCCGGGCCCACTAGCGGGGGGACCACAGATACGCAGTATTTT.

This rearrangement joins TRBV10-2 to TRBJ1-1, with D possibly being TRBD1 (6 bases). Trimming pared 4 bases from V and 2 bases from J, leaving 11 bases between. The CDR3 loop spans 14 amino acids. Germline V gives CDR1 WSHSY, CDR2 SAAADI. The CDR3 sequence is CASSVVQGNTEAFF. As DNA, the CDR3 is TGCGCCAGCAGTGTGGTACAGGGAAACACTGAAGCTTTCTTT.

The V and J genes are TRBV11-2 and TRBJ2-1, with TRBD2 matching 12 bases. Per the germline V gene, CDR1 is SGHAT and CDR2 is FQNNGV. V gave up 4 bases and J gave up 9 bases; unmatched junction bases: 1. The CDR3 has 13 amino acids. The CDR3 region has the DNA TGTGCCAGCAGCTGGACTAGCGGGGTTGAGCAGTTCTTC. It codes for CASSWTSGVEQFF.

V is TRBV27 and J is TRBJ2-5; D is perhaps TRBD2 (7 bases). CDR1 is MNHEY, CDR2 SMNVEV, per germline (reference sequence). The V gene lost 5 bases and the J gene lost 10 bases, with 23 bases spanning the gap. The CDR3 runs 15 residues. CDR3 amino acids: CASSPLREGGGVQYF. The CDR3, as DNA: TGTGCCAGCAGTCCGCTGCGGGAAGGGGGGGGAGTCCAGTACTTC.

The chain joins TRBV10-1 to TRBJ2-7, with D tentatively TRBD2 (5 bases). The CDR3 is 13 residues long. Trimming left V 6 bases short and J 2 bases short, with 11 bases between. The V gene's germline CDR1 is WNHNN and CDR2 SYGVQD (reference sequence). CDR3 amino acids: CASSPGKTYEQYF. In DNA form, the CDR3 reads TGCGCCAGCAGCCCGGGGAAGACCTACGAGCAGTACTTC.

V and J are TRBV14 and TRBJ2-5, with 7 bases fitting TRBD1. Germline assignment: CDR1 SGHDN and CDR2 FVKESK. The CDR3 spans 14 residues. Losses at the gene ends were 5 bases for V and 5 bases for J; bases not matched to a gene: 8. The CDR3 spells CASSTHRGGETQYF. The CDR3 nucleotides read TGTGCCAGCAGCACCCACAGGGGCGGGGAGACCCAGTACTTC.